The following is a TCR beta chain sequence with its context. The CDR3 length is 14 residues. Some clones are missing from TCRdb's copy, which holds only in-frame ones; the method was immunoSEQ multiplex PCR. The table records 150,000 to 200,000 clones, roughly 84% of them present only once. Participants, about 18 to 100 years old, spanned approximately 25 US areas. Cohorts were assigned according to the clinical history that participants reported. This specimen belongs to a study of blood T cell repertoires in COVID-19. Turning to the study itself: Sources were T cells, B-cell-depleted T cells, or PBMCs; the material itself was cDNA or gDNA.

The chain couples TRBV21-1 to TRBJ1-3; the table gives TRBD1 as D, unverified against the DNA. TRBV21-1 is described as a pseudogene. This TCR was recovered from an older man who had been exposed to COVID-19. The sequencing sample was made of PBMCs or T cells enriched from blood (not recorded which). The DNA of the CDR3 is TGTGCCAGCAGCAAAGACACCGCAGGAAACACCATATATTTT. Translation: CASSKDTAGNTIYF.